A single sample gave rise to the 30 T cell receptor beta chains below, sequenced in a study of T-cell reconstitution after alpha-beta-depleted transplantation in children. A TCRbeta library incorporating unique molecular identifiers was prepared. A single record per CDR3 protein comes from TCRdb applying MiXCR to the PCR reads. The data hold about 200,000 distinct CDR3 sequences, with roughly 15% observed a single time. The sample here was PBMCs from the stem cell graft donor, taken from the stem cell graft. These receptors originate from a human donor who donated a stem cell graft to a child with acute lymphoblastic leukemia.

Many counts were recorded for this clonotype. The rearrangement uses TRBV25-1 and TRBJ2-5; D tentatively fits TRBD1 or TRBD2 (5 bases each). CDR1 MGHDK and CDR2 SYGVNS come from the germline V gene. The CDR3 covers 14 residues. Trimming took 3 bases from V and 5 from J, leaving 13 bases between them. This chain's CDR3 is CASSDRDRGETQYF. CDR3 bases: TGTGCCAGCAGTGACAGGGACCGTGGGGAGACCCAGTACTTC.

This clonotype came up many times. The rearrangement uses TRBV5-1 and TRBJ2-3, with TRBD1 as a possible D gene (5 bases). The ends were cut back, 4 bases at V and 0 bases at J, with 12 bases in the middle. This CDR3 comprises 15 residues. Germline V CDR1 and CDR2: SGHRS, YFSETQ. CDR3 loop: CASSHADRSTDTQYF. For the CDR3, the DNA is TGCGCCAGCAGCCACGCCGACAGAAGCACAGATACGCAGTATTTT.

This clonotype was seen repeatedly, ten times or more. The rearrangement uses TRBV10-3 and TRBJ2-7; TRBD1 aligns across 7 bases. With V trimmed by 6 bases and J by 2 bases, 7 bases remained unmatched. Germline CDR1 ENHRY, CDR2 SYGVKD. The CDR3 spans 14 residues. The DNA of the CDR3 is TGTGCCATCAGCGACGGGACAGCAACCTACGAGCAGTACTTC. This gives the protein CAISDGTATYEQYF.

The chain couples TRBV10-1 to TRBJ1-2; possibly TRBD1 for D (6 bases). This CDR3 spans 15 amino acids. Trimming took off 3 bases at V and 2 bases at J, with 13 bases between the two ends. Germline V lookup: CDR1 WNHNN, CDR2 SYGVQD (reference sequence). The CDR3 is CASSEGGDRNYGYTF. The DNA of the CDR3 is TGCGCCAGCAGTGAAGGAGGTGACAGGAACTATGGCTACACCTTC.

Many counts were recorded for this clonotype. The chain uses TRBV12-3 or TRBV12-4 and TRBJ1-1; no clear D. V dropped 4 bases and J dropped 4 bases, with 13 bases sitting between them. The CDR3 consists of 14 residues. CDR3 loop: CASSSPSKSTEAFF. As DNA, the CDR3 is TGTGCCAGCAGTTCTCCTTCGAAGAGCACTGAAGCTTTCTTT.

This clonotype was seen more than once but under ten times. This sequence joins TRBV18 and TRBJ1-5; TRBD1 agrees at 10 bases. The CDR3 extends over 15 amino acids. CDR1 and CDR2 (germline): KGHSH, LQKENI. The V gene end was trimmed by 3 bases and the J gene end by 5 bases; junction bases not matched to a gene: 4. CDR3 sequence reads: CASSPGQGGDQPQHF. The CDR3 DNA follows: TGTGCCAGCTCACCCGGACAGGGGGGGGATCAGCCCCAGCATTTT.

In this sample, this clonotype turned up many times. The chain employs TRBV10-3 and TRBJ2-1, with 7 bases that match TRBD2. After removal of 9 bases from V and 5 bases from J, the junction contained 7 bases not matched to a gene. The CDR3 extends over 13 amino acids. Germline CDR1 is ENHRY and CDR2 is SYGVKD. The CDR3 region is CAISFAGDNEQFF. The CDR3 DNA reads as TGTGCCATATCCTTTGCGGGAGACAATGAGCAGTTCTTC.

At least ten counts were recorded for this clonotype. This chain joins TRBV6-1 and TRBJ2-5; possible D gene TRBD2, 5 bases. V was cut by 6 bases and J by 0 bases, with 14 bases left in between. CDR3 length equals 15 residues. The germline gives CDR1 MNHNS, CDR2 SASEGT. The CDR3 loop is CASRRSGANQETQYF. As DNA, the CDR3 is TGTGCCAGCAGGCGGAGCGGAGCTAACCAAGAGACCCAGTACTTC.

The table lists this clonotype with many counts. The V call is TRBV7-9, the J call TRBJ2-1, with D perhaps TRBD1 (5 bases). The CDR3 loop spans 16 amino acids. The germline V gene encodes CDR1 SEHNR and CDR2 FQNEAQ (reference sequence). Trimming took off 0 bases at V and 2 bases at J, with 11 bases between the two ends. CDR3 sequence: CASSLAGRAAYNEQFF. CDR3 DNA: TGTGCCAGCAGCTTAGCGGGCAGGGCCGCCTACAATGAGCAGTTCTTC.

This clonotype was counted at least ten times. This sequence joins TRBV7-9 and TRBJ2-1; D is possibly TRBD1 (7 bases). Trimming shortened V by 2 bases and J by 12 bases, and 11 bases separated the two germline ends. Germline lookup yields CDR1 SEHNR and CDR2 FQNEAQ (reference sequence). The CDR3 sequence is 12 residues long. CDR3 nucleotide sequence: TGTGCCAGCAGCTTAAGACAGGGAGGGCAGTTCTTC. It translates to CASSLRQGGQFF.

The chain combines TRBV29-1 with TRBJ2-5, with TRBD2 as a possible D gene (6 bases). V shed 6 bases and J shed 5 bases, with 16 bases lying between them. CDR1 is SQVTM, CDR2 ANQGSEA, per germline. CDR3 size: 13 residues. CDR3 in amino acids: CSVERVRGETQYF. CDR3 DNA: TGCAGCGTCGAGCGGGTACGGGGGGAGACCCAGTACTTC.

In this sample, this clonotype turned up a few times. The rearrangement uses TRBV5-1 and TRBJ2-7; TRBD1 aligns across 7 bases. Germline CDR1 is SGHRS and CDR2 is YFSETQ. The V segment lost 2 bases and the J segment 6 bases; nucleotides outside the gene matches: 5. CDR3 length: 13 amino acids. The CDR3 here is CASSFPGQFEQYF. The DNA of the CDR3 is TGCGCCAGCAGCTTCCCGGGACAGTTCGAGCAGTACTTC.

Points on this clonotype: A read error may be the cause here, since a much bigger clone is one base away. The rearrangement uses TRBV5-1 and TRBJ2-1, with TRBD2 matching over 13 bases. The CDR3 consists of 21 residues. The germline CDR1 and CDR2 sequences are SGHRS and YFSETQ. The CDR3 spells CASSLGLLAGGPMRSCNEQFF. CDR3 bases: TGCGCCAGCAGCTTGGGCCTACTAGCGGGAGGGCCCATGAGGTCCTGCAATGAGCAGTTCTTC.

This clonotype occurred many times. V gene TRBV10-3 combines with J gene TRBJ2-7; D is perhaps TRBD1 (6 bases). V lost 7 bases, J lost 1 base, and 14 bases lay in between. The CDR3 has 14 residues. Germline V gene data show CDR1 as ENHRY and CDR2 as SYGVKD. CDR3 sequence: CAIKGAGVSYEQYF. The CDR3 DNA reads TGTGCCATCAAAGGGGCAGGGGTTTCCTACGAGCAGTACTTC.

There are many counts of this clonotype. This sequence joins TRBV27 and TRBJ1-1; TRBD1 might be the D (6 bases). Per germline, CDR1 MNHEY and CDR2 SMNVEV (reference sequence). The V gene lost 5 bases and the J gene lost 6 bases, with 19 bases spanning the gap. The CDR3 sequence is 15 residues long. Here the CDR3 DNA reads TGTGCCAGCAGTCCTTTAACAGGGAGGGCGGCTGAAGCTTTCTTT. As protein: CASSPLTGRAAEAFF.

The table lists this clonotype with many counts. V is TRBV7-6 and J is TRBJ2-2, with D tentatively TRBD2 (6 bases). The CDR3 length is 14 residues. From germline, CDR1 is SGHVS and CDR2 FNYEAQ. V was cut by 4 bases and J by 0 bases, with 6 bases left in between. DNA of the CDR3: TGTGCCAGCAGCTGGGGGGCGAACACCGGGGAGCTGTTTTTT. This codes for CASSWGANTGELFF.

The sample holds many counts of this clonotype. The V gene is TRBV5-1, the J gene TRBJ1-1; 12 nucleotides line up with TRBD1. V shed 4 bases and J 3 bases; nucleotides not matched to a gene: 7. CDR3 length equals 16 residues. Germline loops: CDR1 SGHRS, CDR2 YFSETQ. In nucleotides, the CDR3 is TGCGCCAGCAGCCCTGGGACAGGGGGCGCGGACACTGAAGCTTTCTTT. This codes for CASSPGTGGADTEAFF.

This clonotype was detected ten times or more. This rearrangement joins TRBV4-2 to TRBJ2-3; 7 positions agree with TRBD2. Trimming cost V 0 bases and J 1 base; bases outside gene matches: 7. The CDR3 sequence is 17 residues long. Per germline, CDR1 LGHNA and CDR2 YNFKEQ. The CDR3 loop is CASSQEVLAVGTDTQYF. CDR3 DNA sequence: TGTGCCAGCAGCCAAGAGGTCCTAGCGGTGGGCACAGATACGCAGTATTTT.

This chain uses TRBV20-1 with TRBJ2-1; TRBD1 is a possible D gene (6 bases). This CDR3 is 15 amino acids long. From germline, CDR1 is DFQATT and CDR2 SNEGSKA (reference sequence). V lost 0 bases, J lost 2 bases, and 11 bases lay in between. The CDR3 DNA reads as TGCAGTGCTAGAGAAAGGGCAGGGGCCTACAATGAGCAGTTCTTC. This gives the protein CSARERAGAYNEQFF.

In this sample, this clonotype turned up many times. The chain links TRBV7-8 to TRBJ1-4, with D possibly being TRBD1 (5 bases). V dropped 2 bases and J dropped 8 bases, with 15 bases sitting between them. Germline lookup yields CDR1 SGHVS and CDR2 FQNEAQ. The CDR3 contains 15 residues. The CDR3 nucleotides are TGTGCCAGCAGCTTACGGGCAGGGTTAGGCGAAAAACTGTTTTTT. Its protein is CASSLRAGLGEKLFF.

This clonotype was detected ten times or more. V gene TRBV10-3 combines with J gene TRBJ2-7, with TRBD1 identical over 8 bases. Germline CDR1 reads ENHRY; CDR2 reads SYGVKD. V lost 4 bases, J lost 6 bases, and 11 bases stayed unmatched. CDR3 size: 15 residues. CDR3 nucleotide sequence: TGTGCCATCAGTGGGCGAGTGACAGGGGCCCTCGAGCAGTACTTC. It translates to CAISGRVTGALEQYF.

This clonotype was seen at least ten times. The chain links TRBV10-2 to TRBJ1-2; D is unclear. The CDR3 sequence is 14 residues long. The germline V gene encodes CDR1 WSHSY and CDR2 SAAADI. V was pared by 6 bases and J by 2 bases, with 13 bases between. The CDR3 loop reads CASRSHSFNYGYTF. As DNA, the CDR3 is TGCGCCAGCAGATCACATAGTTTCAACTATGGCTACACCTTC.

The sample holds a few counts of this clonotype. The rearrangement links TRBV2 to TRBJ1-2, with D unclear. CDR1 SNHLY and CDR2 FYNNEI come from the germline V gene. There are 12 residues in the CDR3. Trimming shortened V by 4 bases and J by 5 bases, and 8 bases separated the two germline ends. Written as DNA, the CDR3 is TGTGCCAGCAGTGTTGGAGGGTATGGCTACACCTTC. Amino acid sequence: CASSVGGYGYTF.

In this sample, this clonotype turned up a few times. The chain uses TRBV12-5 and TRBJ2-3; D is possibly TRBD1 or TRBD2 (5 bases each). CDR1 and CDR2 (germline): LGHNT, FRNRAP. Trimming took off 6 bases at V and 0 bases at J, with 10 bases between the two ends. The CDR3 has 14 amino acids. CDR3 sequence reads: CASGGRESTDTQYF. CDR3 DNA sequence: TGTGCTAGTGGGGGACGGGAAAGCACAGATACGCAGTATTTT.

Ten or more counts support this clonotype. The chain recombines TRBV5-1 with TRBJ2-3; D call uncertain. From germline, CDR1 is SGHRS and CDR2 YFSETQ. CDR3 length: 16 residues. Trimming pared 4 bases from V and 6 bases from J, leaving 21 bases between. This CDR3 reads CASSGPLPTPSDTQYF. CDR3 bases: TGCGCCAGCAGCGGCCCCCTTCCTACGCCTTCCGATACGCAGTATTTT.

This clonotype was found a few times. The CDR3 spells CASSHPTSGPSNEQFF. DNA of the CDR3: TGCGCCAGCAGCCACCCGACTAGCGGGCCTTCCAATGAGCAGTTCTTC. V usage is TRBV4-1 and J usage is TRBJ2-1, with 10 bases fitting TRBD2. The germline gives CDR1 MGHRA, CDR2 YSYEKL. This CDR3 contains 16 residues. The V gene end was trimmed by 3 bases and the J gene end by 6 bases; junction bases not matched to a gene: 8.

This clonotype was recorded at least ten times. V gene TRBV20-1 combines with J gene TRBJ2-3, with 13 positions matching TRBD2. This CDR3 is 15 amino acids long. Per the germline V gene, CDR1 is DFQATT and CDR2 is SNEGSKA (reference sequence). CDR3 residues: CSAGRGTSGTLAQYF. In nucleotides, the CDR3 is TGCTCAGCAGGGAGGGGGACTAGCGGGACCCTTGCGCAGTATTTT.

This chain links TRBV11-1 with TRBJ2-1, with unresolved D. The CDR3 length is 12 residues. The V end lost 4 bases, the J end lost 9 bases, and 10 bases lay between the germline ends. Germline CDR1 and CDR2: SGHAT and FQDESV (reference sequence). Written as DNA, the CDR3 is TGTGCCAGCAGCTCCAACTTGGGTGAGCAGTTCTTC. As protein: CASSSNLGEQFF.

This clonotype was observed many times. The chain combines TRBV7-8 with TRBJ2-3, with 15 bases matching TRBD2. The V gene's germline CDR1 is SGHVS and CDR2 FQNEAQ. With V trimmed by 5 bases and J by 2 bases, 5 bases remained unmatched. The CDR3 runs to 17 residues. CDR3 in amino acids: CASSGGTSGRNTDTQYF. DNA of the CDR3: TGTGCCAGCAGCGGAGGGACTAGCGGGAGGAACACAGATACGCAGTATTTT.

The table lists this clonotype with many counts. The chain links TRBV20-1 to TRBJ1-2; 10 bases match TRBD1. CDR3 size: 13 residues. J gave up 8 bases and V 3 bases, and 6 bases lay outside the gene matches. Germline values: CDR1 DFQATT, CDR2 SNEGSKA (reference sequence). CDR3 nucleotides: TGCAGTGCTAGCTTGGACAGGGGGAACGGCTACACCTTC. It yields the protein CSASLDRGNGYTF.